What follows are 18 T cell receptor beta chains derived from one specimen sequenced in a study of T cells of healthy individuals. TCRdb redid the calling of the 5' RACE reads with MiXCR, one entry per CDR3 protein. In the table there are 85,000 to 100,000 distinct CDR3 sequences, approximately 16% of which are singletons. These receptors originate from a human donor in good health.

This clonotype was picked up many times. The chain joins TRBV29-1 to TRBJ2-5, with a possible D match to TRBD2 (7 bases). V lost 2 bases and J lost 1, with 11 bases in between. Germline CDR1 reads SQVTM; CDR2 reads ANQGSEA. The CDR3 is 14 amino acids. CDR3 amino acids: CSVERRGAQETQYF. The CDR3, as DNA: TGCAGCGTTGAACGACGGGGGGCCCAAGAGACCCAGTACTTC.

This clonotype was recorded a few times. The V gene is TRBV15, the J gene TRBJ2-5; 7 nucleotides agree with TRBD1. The CDR3 is made up of 13 amino acids. In germline, CDR1 is LNHNV, CDR2 YYDKDF (reference sequence). The J segment lost 4 bases and the V segment lost 1 base, leaving 0 bases of the junction unmatched. CDR3: CATSRGQGETQYF. CDR3 DNA: TGTGCCACCAGCAGAGGACAGGGAGAGACCCAGTACTTC.

The genes are TRBV4-1 and TRBJ1-5; D unclear. The length of the CDR3 is 15 residues. Trimming left V 1 base short and J 4 bases short, with 11 bases between. Germline V CDR1 and CDR2: MGHRA, YSYEKL. The CDR3 coding sequence is TGCGCCAGCAGCCAAGTATGGCAACCAAATCAGCCCCAGCATTTT. As protein: CASSQVWQPNQPQHF.

This clonotype was observed at least ten times. The chain uses TRBV4-1 and TRBJ1-5; a weak D match, TRBD1 (5 bases). Per germline, CDR1 MGHRA and CDR2 YSYEKL. V shed 4 bases and J shed 5 bases, with 24 bases lying between them. The CDR3 extends over 18 amino acids. This CDR3 is CASSLRYPGSEDHQPQHF. CDR3 nucleotide sequence: TGCGCCAGCAGCCTACGGTATCCAGGGTCGGAGGATCATCAGCCCCAGCATTTT.

This clonotype was detected ten times or more. CDR3 DNA: TGCAGTGCTTTCGACAGGGGGTTTCAGCCCCAGCATTTT. This codes for CSAFDRGFQPQHF. V gene TRBV20-1 combines with J gene TRBJ1-5; the match to TRBD1 covers 9 bases. Trimming cost V 5 bases and J 6 bases; bases outside gene matches: 5. This CDR3 is built from 13 residues. The germline CDR1 and CDR2 sequences are DFQATT and SNEGSKA (reference sequence).

This clonotype was seen repeatedly, ten times or more. This chain links TRBV28 with TRBJ1-5, with 9 bases aligning to TRBD1. This CDR3 region has 15 residues. V lost 2 bases and J lost 6; bases outside the gene matches: 5. Germline-derived CDR1 and CDR2 are MDHEN and SYDVKM. The DNA of the CDR3 is TGTGCCAGCAGTTTACGGGACAGGGACGCTCAGCCCCAGCATTTT. Translation: CASSLRDRDAQPQHF.

This clonotype has a count of ten or more. V usage is TRBV5-5 and J usage is TRBJ1-4; D is uncertain. The CDR3 is 15 residues long. With 1 base removed from V and 7 bases from J, the gap between germline ends came to 14 bases. Germline CDR1 is SGHKS and CDR2 is YYEKEE (reference sequence). The CDR3 coding sequence is TGTGCCAGCAGCTTGCCCATCCTGTCGAGTGAAAAACTGTTTTTT. It encodes CASSLPILSSEKLFF.

This clonotype appeared a few times. This CDR3 reads CSATTPFAGEQYF. CDR3 coding DNA: TGCAGTGCTACTACCCCTTTCGCCGGGGAGCAGTACTTC. The genes are TRBV20-1 and TRBJ2-7; unclear D gene. Germline loops: CDR1 DFQATT, CDR2 SNEGSKA (reference sequence). The CDR3 is made up of 13 amino acids. The ends were cut back, 4 bases at V and 7 bases at J, with 17 bases in the middle.

The genes are TRBV2 and TRBJ2-3; D gene ambiguous. Trimming left V 4 bases short and J 6 bases short, with 17 bases between. This CDR3 is built from 15 residues. Germline values: CDR1 SNHLY, CDR2 FYNNEI. Here the CDR3 DNA reads TGTGCCAGCAGTGTCCCCTGGGTTTCAAGGGATACGCAGTATTTT. It specifies CASSVPWVSRDTQYF.

This clonotype was observed many times. The chain is built from TRBV29-1 and TRBJ2-7; 7 bases line up with TRBD2. This CDR3 region has 11 residues. V gave up 4 bases and J gave up 5 bases; unmatched junction bases: 2. Germline assignment: CDR1 SQVTM and CDR2 ANQGSEA. The CDR3 DNA is TGCAGCGTTGCTCGGGGGGACGAGCAGTACTTC. It translates to CSVARGDEQYF.

This chain uses TRBV7-8 with TRBJ2-1; D call uncertain. The CDR3 has 15 amino acids. The germline gives CDR1 SGHVS, CDR2 FQNEAQ. The V and J ends lost 2 bases and 1 base respectively, with 9 bases between them. Written as DNA, the CDR3 is TGTGCCAGCAGCTTACGGCGAGTATCCTACAATGAGCAGTTCTTC. It specifies CASSLRRVSYNEQFF.

The chain combines TRBV29-1 with TRBJ1-4, with unresolved D. V lost 6 bases and J lost 2, with 7 bases in between. Germline CDR1 reads SQVTM; CDR2 reads ANQGSEA. The CDR3 is made up of 12 amino acids. The CDR3 region is CSVTVTNEKLFF. The CDR3 region has the DNA TGCAGCGTGACCGTTACTAATGAAAAACTGTTTTTT.

There are a few counts of this clonotype. The chain recombines TRBV29-1 with TRBJ2-7; a possible D gene is TRBD2 (6 bases). The CDR3 spans 13 residues. Germline V gene data show CDR1 as SQVTM and CDR2 as ANQGSEA. The V end lost 4 bases, the J end lost 3 bases, and 13 bases lay between the germline ends. CDR3 amino acids: CSVGPQEGYEQYF. CDR3 in DNA: TGCAGCGTTGGCCCCCAGGAGGGCTACGAGCAGTACTTC.

In its sample, this clonotype was seen many times. The chain joins TRBV29-1 to TRBJ2-7; D is undetermined. Germline V CDR1 and CDR2: SQVTM, ANQGSEA. The V end was cut by 5 bases, the J end by 6 bases, with 23 bases between. This CDR3 comprises 15 residues. Here the CDR3 reads CSVSGDGQQVLEQYF. DNA for the CDR3: TGCAGCGTTTCGGGTGACGGCCAGCAAGTTCTCGAGCAGTACTTC.

Here the CDR3 DNA reads TGTGCCAGCAGTTTTTTTGGGGCCAACGGACTGAACAATGAGCAGTTCTTC. Its protein is CASSFFGANGLNNEQFF. The chain carries TRBV28 and TRBJ2-1; D could derive from TRBD1 or TRBD2 (5 bases each). Trimming shortened V by 3 bases and J by 5 bases, and 20 bases separated the two germline ends. The CDR3 consists of 17 residues. Germline assignment: CDR1 MDHEN and CDR2 SYDVKM.

This sequence joins TRBV20-1 and TRBJ1-5; unclear D gene. Trimming cost V 4 bases and J 0 bases, with 4 bases left between them. CDR3 length: 12 residues. Germline V lookup: CDR1 DFQATT, CDR2 SNEGSKA (reference sequence). The CDR3, as DNA: TGCAGTGCTACAGATAGCAATCAGCCCCAGCATTTT. Protein product: CSATDSNQPQHF.

This clonotype has at least ten counts. The chain recombines TRBV19 with TRBJ1-1; D ambiguous. The CDR3 has 13 amino acids. V was shortened by 3 bases and J by 3 bases, with 8 bases between the two germline ends. Germline values: CDR1 LNHDA, CDR2 SQIVND (reference sequence). The CDR3 bases are TGTGCCAGTAGTATCGTGGCGGACACTGAAGCTTTCTTT. This codes for CASSIVADTEAFF.

This clonotype appeared many times. The chain employs TRBV3-1 and TRBJ1-2; 8 bases match TRBD1. CDR3 size: 15 residues. V shed 0 bases, J shed 7 bases, and the junction held 7 bases outside the gene matches. The germline V gene has CDR1 LGHDT and CDR2 YNNKEL (reference sequence). The CDR3 DNA follows: TGTGCCAGCAGCCAAGATAGCCAGGGGGCGGCTGGCTACACCTTC. Its translation: CASSQDSQGAAGYTF.